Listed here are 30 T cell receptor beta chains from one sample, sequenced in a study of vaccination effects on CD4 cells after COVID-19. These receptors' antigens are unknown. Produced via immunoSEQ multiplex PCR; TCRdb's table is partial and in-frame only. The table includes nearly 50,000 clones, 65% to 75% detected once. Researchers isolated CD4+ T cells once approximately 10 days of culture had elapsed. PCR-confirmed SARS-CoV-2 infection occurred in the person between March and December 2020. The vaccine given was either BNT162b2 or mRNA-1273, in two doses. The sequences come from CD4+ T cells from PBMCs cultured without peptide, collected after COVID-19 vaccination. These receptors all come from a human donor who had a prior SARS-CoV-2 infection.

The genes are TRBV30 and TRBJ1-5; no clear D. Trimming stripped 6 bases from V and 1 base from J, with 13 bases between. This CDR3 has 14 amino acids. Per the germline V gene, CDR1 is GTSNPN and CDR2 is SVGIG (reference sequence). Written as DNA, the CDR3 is TGTGCCTGTTGCCGAGCTCGAAGCAATCAGCCCCAGCATTTT. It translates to CACCRARSNQPQHF.

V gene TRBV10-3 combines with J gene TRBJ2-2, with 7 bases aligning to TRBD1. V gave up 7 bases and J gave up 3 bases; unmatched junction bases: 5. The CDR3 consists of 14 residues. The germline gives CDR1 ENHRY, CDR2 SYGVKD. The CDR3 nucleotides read TGTGCCATCACCCCGGGACAGCACACCGGGGAGCTGTTTTTT. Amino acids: CAITPGQHTGELFF.

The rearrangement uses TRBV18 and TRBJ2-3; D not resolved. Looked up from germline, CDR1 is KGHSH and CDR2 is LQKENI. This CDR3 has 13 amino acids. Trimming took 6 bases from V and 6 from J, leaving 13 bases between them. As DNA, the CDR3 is TGTGCCAGCTCTCAGCTATGGAGTGATACGCAGTATTTT. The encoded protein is CASSQLWSDTQYF. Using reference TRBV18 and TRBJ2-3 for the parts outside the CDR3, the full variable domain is NAGVMQNPRHLVRRRGQEARLRCSPMKGHSHVYWYRQLPEEGLKFMVYLQKENIIDESGMPKERFSAEFPKEGPSILRIQQVVRGDSAAYFCASSQLWSDTQYFGPGTRLTVL.

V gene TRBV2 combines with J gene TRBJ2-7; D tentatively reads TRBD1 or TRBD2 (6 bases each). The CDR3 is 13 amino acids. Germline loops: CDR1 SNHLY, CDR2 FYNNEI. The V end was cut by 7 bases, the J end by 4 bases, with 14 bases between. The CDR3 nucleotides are TGTGCCAGCACGGGGGACACCTCATACGAGCAGTACTTC. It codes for CASTGDTSYEQYF.

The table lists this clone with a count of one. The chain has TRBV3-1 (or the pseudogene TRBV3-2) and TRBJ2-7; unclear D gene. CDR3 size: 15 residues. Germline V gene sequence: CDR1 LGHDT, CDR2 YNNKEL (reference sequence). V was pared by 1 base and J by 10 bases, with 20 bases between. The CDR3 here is CASSQGQIILREQYF. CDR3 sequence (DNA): TGTGCCAGCAGCCAAGGGCAGATTATTCTACGAGAACAGTACTTC.

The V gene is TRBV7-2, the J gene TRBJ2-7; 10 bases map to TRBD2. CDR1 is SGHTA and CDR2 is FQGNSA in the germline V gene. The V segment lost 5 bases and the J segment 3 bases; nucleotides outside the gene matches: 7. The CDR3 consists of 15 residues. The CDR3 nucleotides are TGTGCCAGCAGCCCGAGAAGGACTAGCGGCTACGAGCAGTACTTC. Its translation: CASSPRRTSGYEQYF.

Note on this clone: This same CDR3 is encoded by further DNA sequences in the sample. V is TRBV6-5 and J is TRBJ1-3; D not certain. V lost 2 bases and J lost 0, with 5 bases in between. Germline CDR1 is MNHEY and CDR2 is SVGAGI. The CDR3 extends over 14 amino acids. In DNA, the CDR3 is TGTGCCAGCAGTTACGACAACTCTGGAAACACCATATATTTT. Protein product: CASSYDNSGNTIYF.

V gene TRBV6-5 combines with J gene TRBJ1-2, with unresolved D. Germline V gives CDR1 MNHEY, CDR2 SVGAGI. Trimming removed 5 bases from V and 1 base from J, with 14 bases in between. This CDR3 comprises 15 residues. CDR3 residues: CASSPRRGHNYGYTF. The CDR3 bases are TGTGCCAGCAGTCCGCGAAGAGGGCATAACTATGGCTACACCTTC.

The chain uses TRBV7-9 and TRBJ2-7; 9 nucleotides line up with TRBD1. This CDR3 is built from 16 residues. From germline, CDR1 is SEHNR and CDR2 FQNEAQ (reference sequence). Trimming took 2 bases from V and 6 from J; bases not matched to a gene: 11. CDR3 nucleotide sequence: TGTGCCAGCAGCTTAATACGGGGGGACAGGGTATCCGAGCAGTACTTC. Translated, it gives CASSLIRGDRVSEQYF.

The CDR3 is CASSADLFFYEQYF. The CDR3 DNA sequence: TGTGCCAGCAGCGCCGACCTCTTTTTCTACGAGCAGTACTTC. The chain joins TRBV9 to TRBJ2-7; D is unclear. Trimming stripped 3 bases from V and 3 bases from J, with 13 bases between. This CDR3 has 14 amino acids. Germline V gives CDR1 SGDLS, CDR2 YYNGEE.

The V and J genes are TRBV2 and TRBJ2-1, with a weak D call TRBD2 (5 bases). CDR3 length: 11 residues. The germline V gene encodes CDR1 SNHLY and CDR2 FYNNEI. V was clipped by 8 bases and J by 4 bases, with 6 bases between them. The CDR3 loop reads CASRGYNEQFF. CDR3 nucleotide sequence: TGTGCCAGCCGCGGGTACAATGAGCAGTTCTTC.

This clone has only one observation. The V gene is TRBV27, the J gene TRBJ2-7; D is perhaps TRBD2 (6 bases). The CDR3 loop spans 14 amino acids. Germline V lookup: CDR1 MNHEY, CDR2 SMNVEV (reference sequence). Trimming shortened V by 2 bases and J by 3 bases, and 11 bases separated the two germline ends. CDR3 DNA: TGTGCCAGCAGTTTACGGGGACTCATCTACGAGCAGTACTTC. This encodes CASSLRGLIYEQYF.

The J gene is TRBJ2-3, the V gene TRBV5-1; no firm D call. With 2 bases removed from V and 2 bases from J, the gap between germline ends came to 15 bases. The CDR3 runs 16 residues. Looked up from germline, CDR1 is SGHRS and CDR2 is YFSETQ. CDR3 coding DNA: TGCGCCAGCAGCTTAATGAGACAAGGATTCACAGATACGCAGTATTTT. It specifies CASSLMRQGFTDTQYF.

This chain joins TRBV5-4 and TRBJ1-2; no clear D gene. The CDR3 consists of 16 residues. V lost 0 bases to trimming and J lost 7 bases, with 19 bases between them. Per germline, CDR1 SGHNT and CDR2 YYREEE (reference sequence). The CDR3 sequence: CASSLALGSLMGGYTF. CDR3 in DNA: TGTGCCAGCAGCTTGGCCTTGGGCAGCTTAATGGGTGGCTACACCTTC.

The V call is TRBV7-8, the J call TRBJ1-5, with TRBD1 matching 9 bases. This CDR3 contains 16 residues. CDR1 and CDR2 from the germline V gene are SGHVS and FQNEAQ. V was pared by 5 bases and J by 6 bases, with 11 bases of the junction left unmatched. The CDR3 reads CASSPRTGAAFQPQHF. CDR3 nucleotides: TGTGCCAGCAGCCCGAGGACAGGGGCAGCATTTCAGCCCCAGCATTTT.

The CDR3 sequence is CSASSWTDDRLAKNIQYF. The CDR3 DNA is TGCAGTGCTAGTTCATGGACGGACGATCGGCTAGCCAAAAACATTCAGTACTTC. The rearrangement joins TRBV20-1 to TRBJ2-4, with D hard to call. The CDR3 has 18 residues. From germline, CDR1 is DFQATT and CDR2 SNEGSKA (reference sequence). The V end lost 3 bases, the J end lost 0 bases, and 21 bases lay between the germline ends.

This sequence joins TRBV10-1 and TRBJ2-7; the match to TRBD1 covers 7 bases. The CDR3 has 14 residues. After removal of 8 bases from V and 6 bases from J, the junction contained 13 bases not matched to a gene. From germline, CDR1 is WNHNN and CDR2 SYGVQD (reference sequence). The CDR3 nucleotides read TGCGCCAGCCCAAAATCCAGGGGGATCGGCGAGCAGTACTTC. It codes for CASPKSRGIGEQYF.

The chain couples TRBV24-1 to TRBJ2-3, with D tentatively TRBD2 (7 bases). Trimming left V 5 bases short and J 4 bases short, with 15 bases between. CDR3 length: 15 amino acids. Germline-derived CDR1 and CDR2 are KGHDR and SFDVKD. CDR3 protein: CATSGGQGRADTQYF. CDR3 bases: TGTGCCACCAGTGGAGGCCAGGGGAGGGCAGATACGCAGTATTTT.

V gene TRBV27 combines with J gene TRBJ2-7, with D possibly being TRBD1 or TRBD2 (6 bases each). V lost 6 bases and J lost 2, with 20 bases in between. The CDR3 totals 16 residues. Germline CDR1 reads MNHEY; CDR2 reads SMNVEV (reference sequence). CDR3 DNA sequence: TGTGCCAGCAGAGATGGCCCTTGGGGGGACACCTACGAGCAGTACTTC. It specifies CASRDGPWGDTYEQYF.

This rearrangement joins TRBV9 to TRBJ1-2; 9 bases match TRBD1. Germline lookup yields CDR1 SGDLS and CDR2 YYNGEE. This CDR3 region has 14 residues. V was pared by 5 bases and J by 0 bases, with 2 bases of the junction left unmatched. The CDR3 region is CASRQGATNYGYTF. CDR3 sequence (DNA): TGTGCCAGCAGACAGGGGGCTACTAACTATGGCTACACCTTC. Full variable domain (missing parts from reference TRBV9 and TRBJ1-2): DSGVTQTPKHLITATGQRVTLRCSPRSGDLSVYWYQQSLDQGLQFLIQYYNGEERAKGNILERFSAQQFPDLHSELNLSSLELGDSALYFCASRQGATNYGYTFGSGTRLTVV.

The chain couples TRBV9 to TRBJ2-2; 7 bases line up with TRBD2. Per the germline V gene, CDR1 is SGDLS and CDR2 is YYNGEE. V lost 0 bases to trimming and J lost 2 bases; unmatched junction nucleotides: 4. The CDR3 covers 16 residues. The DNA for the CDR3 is TGTGCCAGCAGCGTAGTGGCTAGCGGAAACACCGGGGAGCTGTTTTTT. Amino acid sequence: CASSVVASGNTGELFF.

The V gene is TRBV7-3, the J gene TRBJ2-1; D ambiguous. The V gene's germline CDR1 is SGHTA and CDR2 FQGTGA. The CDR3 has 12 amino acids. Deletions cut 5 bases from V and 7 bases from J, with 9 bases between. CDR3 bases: TGTGCCAGCAGCCAAGGGTTAAATGAGCAGTTCTTC. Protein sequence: CASSQGLNEQFF.

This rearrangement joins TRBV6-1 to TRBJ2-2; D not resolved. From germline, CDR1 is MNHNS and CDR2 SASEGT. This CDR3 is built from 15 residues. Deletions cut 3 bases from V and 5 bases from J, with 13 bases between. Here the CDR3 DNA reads TGTGCCAGCAGTGACAAGTATAAGGGAACCGGGGAGCTGTTTTTT. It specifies CASSDKYKGTGELFF.

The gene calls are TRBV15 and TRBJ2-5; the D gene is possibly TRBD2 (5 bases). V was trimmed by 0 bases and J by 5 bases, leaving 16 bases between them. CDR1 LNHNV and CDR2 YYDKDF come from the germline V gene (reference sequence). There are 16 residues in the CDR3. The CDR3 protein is CATSRDRMGSGETQYF. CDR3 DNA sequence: TGTGCCACCAGCAGAGATCGGATGGGGTCGGGGGAGACCCAGTACTTC.

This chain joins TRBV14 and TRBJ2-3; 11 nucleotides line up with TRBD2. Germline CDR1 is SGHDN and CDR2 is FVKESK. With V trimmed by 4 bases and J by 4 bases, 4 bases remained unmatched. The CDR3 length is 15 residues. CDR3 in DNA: TGTGCCAGCAGCCGAATACTAGCGGGGGCAGATACGCAGTATTTT. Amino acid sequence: CASSRILAGADTQYF.

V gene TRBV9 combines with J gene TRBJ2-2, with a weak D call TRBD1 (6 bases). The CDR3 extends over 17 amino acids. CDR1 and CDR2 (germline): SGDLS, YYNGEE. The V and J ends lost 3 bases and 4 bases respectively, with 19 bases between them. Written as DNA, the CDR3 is TGTGCCAGCAGCGGGAGTACGGGACACACTTCCACCGGGGAGCTGTTTTTT. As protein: CASSGSTGHTSTGELFF.

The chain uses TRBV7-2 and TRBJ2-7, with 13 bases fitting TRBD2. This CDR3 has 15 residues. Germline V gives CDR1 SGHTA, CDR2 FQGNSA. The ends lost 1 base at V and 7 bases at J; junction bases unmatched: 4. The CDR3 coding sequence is TGTGCCAGCAGCTTAGGCGGGACTAGCGGGACTGAGCAGTACTTC. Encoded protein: CASSLGGTSGTEQYF. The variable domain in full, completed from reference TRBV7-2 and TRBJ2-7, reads GAGVSQSPSNKVTEKGKDVELRCDPISGHTALYWYRQSLGQGLEFLIYFQGNSAPDKSGLPSDRFSAERTGGSVSTLTIQRTQQEDSAVYLCASSLGGTSGTEQYFGPGTRLTVT.

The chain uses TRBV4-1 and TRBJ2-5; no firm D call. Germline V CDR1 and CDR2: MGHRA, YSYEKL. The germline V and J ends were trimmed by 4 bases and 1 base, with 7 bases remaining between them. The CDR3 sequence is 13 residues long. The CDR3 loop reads CASSRGPQETQYF. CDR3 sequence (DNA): TGCGCCAGCAGCCGTGGACCCCAAGAGACCCAGTACTTC.

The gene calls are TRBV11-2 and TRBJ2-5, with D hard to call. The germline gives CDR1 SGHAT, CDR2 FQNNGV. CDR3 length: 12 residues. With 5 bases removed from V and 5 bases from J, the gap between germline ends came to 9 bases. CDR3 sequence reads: CASSLRRETQYF. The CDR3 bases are TGTGCCAGCAGCCTCCGAAGGGAGACCCAGTACTTC. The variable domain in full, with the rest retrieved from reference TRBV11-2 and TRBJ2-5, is EAGVAQSPRYKIIEKRQSVAFWCNPISGHATLYWYQQILGQGPKLLIQFQNNGVVDDSQLPKDRFSAERLKGVDSTLKIQPAKLEDSAVYLCASSLRRETQYFGPGTRLLVL.

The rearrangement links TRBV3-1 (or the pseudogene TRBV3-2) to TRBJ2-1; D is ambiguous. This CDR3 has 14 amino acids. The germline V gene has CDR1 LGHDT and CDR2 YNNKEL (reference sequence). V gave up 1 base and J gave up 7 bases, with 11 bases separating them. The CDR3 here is CASSQVDATNEQFF. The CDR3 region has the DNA TGTGCCAGCAGCCAAGTGGACGCGACGAATGAGCAGTTCTTC.